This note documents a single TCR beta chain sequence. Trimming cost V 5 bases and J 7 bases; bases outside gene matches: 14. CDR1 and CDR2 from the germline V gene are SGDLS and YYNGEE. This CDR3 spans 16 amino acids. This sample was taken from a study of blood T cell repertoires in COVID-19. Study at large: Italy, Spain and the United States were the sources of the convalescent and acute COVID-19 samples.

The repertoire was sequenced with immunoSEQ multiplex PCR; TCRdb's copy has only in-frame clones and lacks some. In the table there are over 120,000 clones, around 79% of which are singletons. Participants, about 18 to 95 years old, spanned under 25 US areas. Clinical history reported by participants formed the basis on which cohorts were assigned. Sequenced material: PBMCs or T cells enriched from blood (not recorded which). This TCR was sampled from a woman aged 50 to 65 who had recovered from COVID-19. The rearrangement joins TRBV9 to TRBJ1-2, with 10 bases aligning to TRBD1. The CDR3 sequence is CASRYGEDRGSGGYTF. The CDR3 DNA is TGTGCCAGCAGATACGGGGAGGACAGGGGGTCCGGTGGCTACACCTTC.